This T cell receptor (beta chain) was sequenced for a study of blood T cell repertoires in COVID-19. The study drew participants aged about 18 to 90 years from 20 to 30 US areas. The study assigned cohorts using participant-reported clinical history. Assay: immunoSEQ multiplex PCR; the TCRdb copy retains only in-frame clones and omits some. The profile covers around 150,000 clones, with 60% to 80% appearing a single time and 2.5% to 3% taken by the ten largest. The germline V gene has CDR1 SGDLS and CDR2 YYNGEE. The V gene lost 7 bases and the J gene lost 4 bases, with 15 bases spanning the gap. The CDR3 has 13 amino acids.

The clonotype was recovered from a woman aged 45-65 years who had recovered from COVID-19. Sequenced sample: PBMCs or T cells enriched from blood (not recorded which). J is TRBJ2-7 and V is TRBV9, with D perhaps TRBD2 (5 bases). The chain's CDR3 is CASAPGSAYEQYF. The CDR3 nucleotides are TGTGCCAGCGCCCCGGGATCCGCTTACGAGCAGTACTTC.